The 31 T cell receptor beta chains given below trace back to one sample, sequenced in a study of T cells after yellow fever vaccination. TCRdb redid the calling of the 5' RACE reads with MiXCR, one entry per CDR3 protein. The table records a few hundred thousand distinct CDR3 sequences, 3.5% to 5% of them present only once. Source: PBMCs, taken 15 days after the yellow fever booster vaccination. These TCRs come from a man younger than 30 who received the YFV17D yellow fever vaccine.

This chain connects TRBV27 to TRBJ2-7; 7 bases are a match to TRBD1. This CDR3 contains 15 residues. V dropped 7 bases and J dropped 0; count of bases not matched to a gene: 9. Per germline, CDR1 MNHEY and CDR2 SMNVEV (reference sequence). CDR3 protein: CASITPGTDSYEQYV. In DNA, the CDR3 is TGTGCCAGCATTACCCCCGGGACAGACTCCTACGAGCAGTACGTC.

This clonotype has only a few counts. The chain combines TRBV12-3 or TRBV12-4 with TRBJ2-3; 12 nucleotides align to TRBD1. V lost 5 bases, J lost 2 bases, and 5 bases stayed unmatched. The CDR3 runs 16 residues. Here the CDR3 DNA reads TGTGCCAGCAGTCCCGGGACAGGGGGCTTCACAGATACGCAGTATTTT. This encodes CASSPGTGGFTDTQYF.

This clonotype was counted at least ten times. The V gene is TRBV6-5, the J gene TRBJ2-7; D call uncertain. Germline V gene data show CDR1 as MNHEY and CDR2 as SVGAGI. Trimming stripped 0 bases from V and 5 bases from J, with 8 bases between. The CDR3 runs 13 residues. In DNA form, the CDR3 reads TGTGCCAGCAGTTACTCGATCCGACACGAGCAGTACTTC. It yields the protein CASSYSIRHEQYF.

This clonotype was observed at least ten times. The CDR3 DNA follows: TGTGCCAGCAGCTTAGCGGGACAGGGAAACTACGAGCAGTACGTC. This sequence encodes CASSLAGQGNYEQYV. The chain links TRBV7-2 to TRBJ2-7, with TRBD1 matching 9 bases. The CDR3 is 15 residues long. The ends lost 0 bases at V and 3 bases at J; junction bases unmatched: 3. Germline V gene lookup returns CDR1 SGHTA and CDR2 FQGNSA.

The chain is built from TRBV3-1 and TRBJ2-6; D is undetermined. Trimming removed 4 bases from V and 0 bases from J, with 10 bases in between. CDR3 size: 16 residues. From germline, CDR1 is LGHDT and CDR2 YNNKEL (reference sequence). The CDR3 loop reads CASSPELSSGANVLTF. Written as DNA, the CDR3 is TGTGCCAGCAGCCCCGAATTAAGCTCTGGGGCCAACGTCCTGACTTTC.

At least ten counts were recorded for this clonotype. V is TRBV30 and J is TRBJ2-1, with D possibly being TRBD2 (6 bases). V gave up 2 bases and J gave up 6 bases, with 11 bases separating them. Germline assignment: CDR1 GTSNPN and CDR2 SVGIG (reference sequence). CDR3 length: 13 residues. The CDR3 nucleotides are TGTGCCTGGAGTCACGGGGACTTCAATGAGCAGTTCTTC. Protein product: CAWSHGDFNEQFF.

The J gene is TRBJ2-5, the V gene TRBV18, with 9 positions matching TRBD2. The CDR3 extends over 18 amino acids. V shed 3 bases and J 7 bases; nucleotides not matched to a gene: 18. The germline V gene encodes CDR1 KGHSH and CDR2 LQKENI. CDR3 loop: CASSPLTHSGGPLGTQYF. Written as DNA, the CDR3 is TGTGCCAGCTCACCTCTTACCCATAGCGGGGGACCGCTCGGGACCCAGTACTTC. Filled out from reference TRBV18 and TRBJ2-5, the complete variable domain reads NAGVMQNPRHLVRRRGQEARLRCSPMKGHSHVYWYRQLPEEGLKFMVYLQKENIIDESGMPKERFSAEFPKEGPSILRIQQVVRGDSAAYFCASSPLTHSGGPLGTQYFGPGTRLLVL.

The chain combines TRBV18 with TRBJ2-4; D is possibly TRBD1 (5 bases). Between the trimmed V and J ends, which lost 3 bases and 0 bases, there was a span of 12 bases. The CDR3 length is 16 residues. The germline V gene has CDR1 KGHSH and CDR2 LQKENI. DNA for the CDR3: TGTGCCAGCTCACCCCAGGGCCAGGGAGCCAAAAACATTCAGTACTTC. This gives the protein CASSPQGQGAKNIQYF.

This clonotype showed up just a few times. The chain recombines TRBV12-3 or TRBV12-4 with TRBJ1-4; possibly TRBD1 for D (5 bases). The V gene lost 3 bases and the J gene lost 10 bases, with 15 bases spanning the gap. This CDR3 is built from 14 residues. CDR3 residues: CASSLVRAGGKLFF. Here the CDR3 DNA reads TGTGCCAGCAGTTTGGTCAGGGCGGGGGGAAAACTGTTTTTT.

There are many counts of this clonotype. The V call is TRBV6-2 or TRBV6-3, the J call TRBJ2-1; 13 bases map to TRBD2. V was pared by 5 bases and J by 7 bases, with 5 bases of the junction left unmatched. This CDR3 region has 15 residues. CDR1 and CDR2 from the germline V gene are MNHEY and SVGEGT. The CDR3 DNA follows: TGTGCCAGCAGTCGACGACTAGCGGGGGGAAATGAGCAGTTCTTC. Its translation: CASSRRLAGGNEQFF.

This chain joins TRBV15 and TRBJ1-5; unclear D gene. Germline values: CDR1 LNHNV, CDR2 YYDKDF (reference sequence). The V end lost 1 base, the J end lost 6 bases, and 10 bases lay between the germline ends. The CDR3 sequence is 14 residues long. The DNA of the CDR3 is TGTGCCACCAGCAGAGGACGGCAATTTCAGCCCCAGCATTTT. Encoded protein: CATSRGRQFQPQHF.

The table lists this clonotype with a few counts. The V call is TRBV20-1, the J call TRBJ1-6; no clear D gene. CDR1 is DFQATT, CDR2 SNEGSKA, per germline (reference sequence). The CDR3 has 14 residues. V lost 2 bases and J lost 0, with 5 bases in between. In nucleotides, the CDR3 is TGCAGTGCTAGATGGAGCTCCTATAATTCACCCCTCCACTTT. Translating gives CSARWSSYNSPLHF.

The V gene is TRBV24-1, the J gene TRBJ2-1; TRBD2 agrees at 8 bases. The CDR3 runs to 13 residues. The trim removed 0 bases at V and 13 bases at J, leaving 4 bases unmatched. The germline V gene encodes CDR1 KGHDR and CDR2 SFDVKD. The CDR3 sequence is CATSDLNGGGQFF. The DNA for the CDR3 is TGTGCCACCAGTGATTTGAACGGGGGGGGCCAGTTCTTC.

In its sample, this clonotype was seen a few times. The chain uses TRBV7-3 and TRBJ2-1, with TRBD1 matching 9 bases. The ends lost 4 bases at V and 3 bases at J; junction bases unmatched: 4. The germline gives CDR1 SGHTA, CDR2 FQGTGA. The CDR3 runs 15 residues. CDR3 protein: CASSYTGGIYNEQFF. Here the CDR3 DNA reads TGTGCCAGCAGCTACACAGGGGGCATCTACAATGAGCAGTTCTTC.

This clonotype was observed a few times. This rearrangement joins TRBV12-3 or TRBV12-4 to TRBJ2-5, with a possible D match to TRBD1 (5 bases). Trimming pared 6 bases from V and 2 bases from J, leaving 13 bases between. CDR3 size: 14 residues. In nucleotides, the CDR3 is TGTGCCAGCAGAAGCCGACAGAGGCAAGAGACCCAGTACTTC. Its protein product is CASRSRQRQETQYF.

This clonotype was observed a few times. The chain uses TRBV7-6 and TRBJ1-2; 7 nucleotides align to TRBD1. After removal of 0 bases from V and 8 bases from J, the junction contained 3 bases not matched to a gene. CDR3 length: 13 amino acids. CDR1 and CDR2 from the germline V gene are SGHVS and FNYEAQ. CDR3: CASSLAGGEGYTF. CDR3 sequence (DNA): TGTGCCAGCAGCTTAGCAGGGGGCGAGGGCTACACCTTC.

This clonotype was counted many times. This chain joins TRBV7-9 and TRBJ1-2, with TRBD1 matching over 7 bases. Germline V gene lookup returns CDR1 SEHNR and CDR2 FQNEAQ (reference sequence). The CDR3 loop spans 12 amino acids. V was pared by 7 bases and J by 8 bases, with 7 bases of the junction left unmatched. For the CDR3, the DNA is TGTGCCAGCATGACAGGGCCCATGGGCTACACCTTC. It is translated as CASMTGPMGYTF.

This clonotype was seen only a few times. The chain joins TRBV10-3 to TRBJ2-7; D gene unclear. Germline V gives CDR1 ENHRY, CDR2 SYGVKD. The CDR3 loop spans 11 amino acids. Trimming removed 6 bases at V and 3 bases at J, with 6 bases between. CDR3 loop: CAIRDYYEQYF. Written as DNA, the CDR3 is TGTGCCATCAGGGATTACTACGAGCAGTACTTC.

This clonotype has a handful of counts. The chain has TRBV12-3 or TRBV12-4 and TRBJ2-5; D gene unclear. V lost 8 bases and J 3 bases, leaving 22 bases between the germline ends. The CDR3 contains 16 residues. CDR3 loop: CASGNAGTKGKETQYF. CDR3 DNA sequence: TGTGCCAGCGGAAACGCAGGTACCAAAGGGAAAGAGACCCAGTACTTC.

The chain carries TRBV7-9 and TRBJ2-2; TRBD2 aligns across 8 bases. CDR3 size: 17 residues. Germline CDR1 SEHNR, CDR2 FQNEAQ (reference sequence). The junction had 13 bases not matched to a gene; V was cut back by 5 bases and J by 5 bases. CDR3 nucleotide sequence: TGTGCCAGCAGCGCGATAGAGGCCGGGACTAGGACCGGGGAGCTGTTTTTT. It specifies CASSAIEAGTRTGELFF.

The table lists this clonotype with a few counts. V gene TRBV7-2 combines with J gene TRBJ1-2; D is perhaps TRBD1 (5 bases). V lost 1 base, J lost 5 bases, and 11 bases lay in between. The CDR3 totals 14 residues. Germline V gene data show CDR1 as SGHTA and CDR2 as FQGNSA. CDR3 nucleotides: TGTGCCAGCAGCTTAGGCCGGGACTTGTATGGCTACACCTTC. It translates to CASSLGRDLYGYTF. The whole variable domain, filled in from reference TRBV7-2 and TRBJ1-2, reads GAGVSQSPSNKVTEKGKDVELRCDPISGHTALYWYRQSLGQGLEFLIYFQGNSAPDKSGLPSDRFSAERTGGSVSTLTIQRTQQEDSAVYLCASSLGRDLYGYTFGSGTRLTVV.

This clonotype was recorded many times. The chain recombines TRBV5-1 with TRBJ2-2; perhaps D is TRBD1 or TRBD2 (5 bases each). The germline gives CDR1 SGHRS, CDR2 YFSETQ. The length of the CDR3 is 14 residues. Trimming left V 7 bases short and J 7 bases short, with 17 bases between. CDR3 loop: CASSTGDVGGELFF. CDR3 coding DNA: TGCGCCAGCTCAACCGGGGACGTCGGCGGGGAGCTGTTTTTT. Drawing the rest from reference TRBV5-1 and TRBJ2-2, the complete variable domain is KAGVTQTPRYLIKTRGQQVTLSCSPISGHRSVSWYQQTPGQGLQFLFEYFSETQRNKGNFPGRFSGRQFSNSRSEMNVSTLELGDSALYLCASSTGDVGGELFFGEGSRLTVL.

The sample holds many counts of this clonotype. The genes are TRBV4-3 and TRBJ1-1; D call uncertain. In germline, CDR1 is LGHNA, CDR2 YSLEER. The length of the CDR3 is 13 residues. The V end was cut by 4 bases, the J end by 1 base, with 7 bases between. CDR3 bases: TGCGCCAGCAGCCGAGGGTGGAACACTGAAGCTTTCTTT. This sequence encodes CASSRGWNTEAFF.

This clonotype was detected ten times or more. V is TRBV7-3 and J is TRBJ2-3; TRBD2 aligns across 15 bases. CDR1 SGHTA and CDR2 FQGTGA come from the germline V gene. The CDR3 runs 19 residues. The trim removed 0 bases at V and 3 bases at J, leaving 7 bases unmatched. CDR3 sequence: CASSLTSGLAGGPTDTQYF. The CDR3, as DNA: TGTGCCAGCAGCTTAACGTCTGGACTAGCGGGGGGGCCAACAGATACGCAGTATTTT.

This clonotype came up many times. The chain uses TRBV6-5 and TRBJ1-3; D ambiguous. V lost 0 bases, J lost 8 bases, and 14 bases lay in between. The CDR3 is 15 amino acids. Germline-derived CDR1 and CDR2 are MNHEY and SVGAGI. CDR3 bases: TGTGCCAGCAGTTACTCTGCCCAGAGGGAACACACCATATATTTT. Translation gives CASSYSAQREHTIYF.

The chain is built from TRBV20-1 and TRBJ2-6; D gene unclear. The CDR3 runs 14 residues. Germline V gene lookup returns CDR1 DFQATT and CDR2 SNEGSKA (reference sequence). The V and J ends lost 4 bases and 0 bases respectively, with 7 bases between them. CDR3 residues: CSAIAFSGANVLTF. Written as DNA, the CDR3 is TGCAGTGCTATTGCTTTCTCTGGGGCCAACGTCCTGACTTTC.

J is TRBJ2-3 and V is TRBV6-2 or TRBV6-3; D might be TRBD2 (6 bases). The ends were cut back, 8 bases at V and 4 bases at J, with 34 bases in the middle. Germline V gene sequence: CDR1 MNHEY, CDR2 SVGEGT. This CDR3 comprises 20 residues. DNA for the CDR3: TGTGCCAGCGCCCCACCCGGGCCCATGCCCTGGGGGGTTGCCCCAGATACGCAGTATTTT. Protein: CASAPPGPMPWGVAPDTQYF.

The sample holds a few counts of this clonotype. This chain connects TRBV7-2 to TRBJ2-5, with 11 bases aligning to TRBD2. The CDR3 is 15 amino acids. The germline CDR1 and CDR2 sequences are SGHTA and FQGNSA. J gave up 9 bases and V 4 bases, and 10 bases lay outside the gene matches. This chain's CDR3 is CASSYGTSGSMPQYF. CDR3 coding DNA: TGTGCCAGCAGCTATGGGACTAGCGGAAGTATGCCCCAGTACTTC.

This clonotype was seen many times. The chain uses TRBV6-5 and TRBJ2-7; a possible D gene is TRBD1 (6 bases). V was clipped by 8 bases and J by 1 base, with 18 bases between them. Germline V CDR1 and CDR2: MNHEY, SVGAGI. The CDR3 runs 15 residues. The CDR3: CASSLTGRRSYEQYF. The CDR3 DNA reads TGTGCCAGCTCCCTAACAGGGAGACGGTCCTACGAGCAGTACTTC.

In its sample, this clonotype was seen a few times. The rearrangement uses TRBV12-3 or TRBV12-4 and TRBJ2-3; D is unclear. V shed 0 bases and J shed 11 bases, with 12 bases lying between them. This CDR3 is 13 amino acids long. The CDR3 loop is CASSLAGGPGQYF. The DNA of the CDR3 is TGTGCCAGCAGTTTAGCGGGCGGACCCGGGCAGTATTTT.

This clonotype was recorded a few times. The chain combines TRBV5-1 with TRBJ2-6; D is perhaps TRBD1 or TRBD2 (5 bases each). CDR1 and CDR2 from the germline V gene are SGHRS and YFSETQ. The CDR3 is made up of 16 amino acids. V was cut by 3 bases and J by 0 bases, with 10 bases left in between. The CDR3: CASSSGRISGANVLTF. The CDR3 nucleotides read TGCGCCAGCAGCTCGGGACGGATCTCTGGGGCCAACGTCCTGACTTTC.